These 32 T cell receptor beta chains were all obtained from the same sample, sequenced in a study of human T cells and chemical hapten exposure. MiXCR was run by TCRdb on the RACE reads, yielding one entry per CDR3 protein. The table records some 49,000 distinct CDR3 sequences, 9.5% to 10% of them present only once. Time point of the sample: pre-sensitization, week 0. The treatment here: therapeutic diphenylcyclopropenone sensitization with weekly scalp DPC. From whole blood left unfractionated, total RNA was extracted. Source: whole blood, taken in connection with sensitization to the hapten diphenylcyclopropenone (DPC). These TCRs come from a woman in her thirties with alopecia areata. Some clones in this sample may be carry-over from other donors' samples.

A word on this clonotype: Being one base from a much bigger clone, this may be a read error. The V and J genes are TRBV4-1 and TRBJ1-2; no clear D gene. Germline V gene lookup returns CDR1 MGHRA and CDR2 YSYEKL. The length of the CDR3 is 15 residues. CDR3 in amino acids: CASSQDIRQTQGYNF. The CDR3 bases are TGCGCCAGCAGCCAAGACATCCGGCAAACTCAAGGCTACAACTTC.

This chain connects TRBV10-3 to TRBJ2-3, with TRBD2 matching over 10 bases. CDR3 length: 16 residues. Germline V lookup: CDR1 ENHRY, CDR2 SYGVKD. The J segment lost 5 bases and the V segment lost 8 bases, leaving 13 bases of the junction unmatched. CDR3: CAIGSGLAGALDTQYF. The CDR3 DNA sequence: TGTGCCATCGGTTCCGGGCTAGCGGGGGCCCTAGATACGCAGTATTTT.

In this sample, this clonotype turned up a few times. The genes are TRBV20-1 and TRBJ1-4; D unclear. V was trimmed by 3 bases and J by 10 bases, leaving 15 bases between them. The CDR3 spans 13 residues. Germline values: CDR1 DFQATT, CDR2 SNEGSKA (reference sequence). CDR3 bases: TGCAGTGCTAGGGAACAGAGCAAGGGAAAACTGTTTTTT. This codes for CSAREQSKGKLFF.

The rearrangement links TRBV10-3 to TRBJ2-1, with 7 bases matching TRBD2. J was trimmed by 7 bases and V by 5 bases; bases with no gene match: 5. This CDR3 comprises 13 residues. Germline V gene data show CDR1 as ENHRY and CDR2 as SYGVKD. This CDR3 reads CAISSGTTNEQFF. The DNA of the CDR3 is TGTGCCATCAGTTCCGGGACTACAAATGAGCAGTTCTTC.

The chain couples TRBV7-8 to TRBJ1-6; D gene ambiguous. Trimming took 1 base from V and 3 from J, leaving 7 bases between them. Germline CDR1 and CDR2: SGHVS and FQNEAQ. The CDR3 is made up of 15 amino acids. CDR3 coding DNA: TGTGCCAGCAGCTTAGACTCCCGCTATAATTCACCCCTCCACTTT. It codes for CASSLDSRYNSPLHF. Looking up the rest from reference TRBV7-8 and TRBJ1-6 gives the full variable domain: GAGVSQSPRYKVAKRGQDVALRCDPISGHVSLFWYQQALGQGPEFLTYFQNEAQLDKSGLPSDRFFAERPEGSVSTLKIQRTQQEDSAVYLCASSLDSRYNSPLHFGNGTRLTVT.

This clonotype was picked up a small number of times. V usage is TRBV5-6 and J usage is TRBJ2-7; D remains ambiguous. The CDR3 is 12 residues long. Germline V CDR1 and CDR2: SGHDT, YYEEEE. V gave up 0 bases and J gave up 6 bases, with 7 bases separating them. In nucleotides, the CDR3 is TGTGCCAGCAGCTTGGCGCGCCGCGAGCAGTACTTC. It is translated as CASSLARREQYF.

Ten or more counts support this clonotype. The chain links TRBV5-1 to TRBJ1-1; 7 bases match TRBD1. The germline V gene encodes CDR1 SGHRS and CDR2 YFSETQ. The CDR3 consists of 13 residues. V was pared by 1 base and J by 5 bases, with 2 bases of the junction left unmatched. The CDR3 nucleotides are TGCGCCAGCAGCTTGCAGGGGGAGACTGAAGCTTTCTTT. Its protein is CASSLQGETEAFF. Based on the CDR3 plus reference TRBV5-1 and TRBJ1-1, the full variable domain is KAGVTQTPRYLIKTRGQQVTLSCSPISGHRSVSWYQQTPGQGLQFLFEYFSETQRNKGNFPGRFSGRQFSNSRSEMNVSTLELGDSALYLCASSLQGETEAFFGQGTRLTVV.

This clonotype was picked up a small number of times. The chain is built from TRBV28 and TRBJ2-7; D gene unclear. The CDR3 totals 12 residues. Germline values: CDR1 MDHEN, CDR2 SYDVKM. The V end was cut by 5 bases, the J end by 2 bases, with 7 bases between. CDR3 in amino acids: CASSPRPYEQYF. CDR3 DNA sequence: TGTGCCAGCAGTCCCCGCCCCTACGAGCAGTACTTC.

CDR3 nucleotide sequence: TGCGCCAGCAGCCAGACACAGGGGGCCACCGGGGAGCTGTTTTTT. Residues: CASSQTQGATGELFF. The V call is TRBV4-3, the J call TRBJ2-2; TRBD1 agrees at 9 bases. The CDR3 has 15 residues. Germline assignment: CDR1 LGHNA and CDR2 YSLEER. The junction had 3 bases not matched to a gene; V was cut back by 3 bases and J by 4 bases.

The table lists this clonotype with a few counts. This chain uses TRBV29-1 with TRBJ1-4; D not resolved. Trimming took 6 bases from V and 4 from J, leaving 15 bases between them. CDR1 and CDR2 (germline): SQVTM, ANQGSEA. This CDR3 spans 14 amino acids. The CDR3 region has the DNA TGCAGCGTGGAGACTGACAAATGTAATGAAAAACTGTTTTTT. Translation gives CSVETDKCNEKLFF.

In its sample, this clonotype was seen a few times. This chain uses TRBV7-9 with TRBJ2-1; D gene ambiguous. CDR1 SEHNR and CDR2 FQNEAQ come from the germline V gene (reference sequence). CDR3 length: 14 residues. Trimming shortened V by 6 bases and J by 5 bases, and 14 bases separated the two germline ends. CDR3 residues: CASRGIEGNNEQFF. CDR3 coding DNA: TGTGCCAGCAGGGGCATTGAAGGGAACAATGAGCAGTTCTTC.

V is TRBV19 and J is TRBJ1-6; D not certain. V lost 4 bases to trimming and J lost 7 bases, with 11 bases between them. From germline, CDR1 is LNHDA and CDR2 SQIVND (reference sequence). The CDR3 contains 14 residues. The chain's CDR3 is CASSRTPNNSPLHF. CDR3 coding DNA: TGTGCCAGTAGTAGGACCCCGAACAATTCACCCCTCCACTTT.

This clonotype was recorded at least ten times. J is TRBJ2-7 and V is TRBV29-1, with D unresolved. V lost 4 bases, J lost 5 bases, and 9 bases lay in between. The CDR3 runs to 11 residues. Per germline, CDR1 SQVTM and CDR2 ANQGSEA. The CDR3 here is CSVAILDEQYF. The CDR3 DNA is TGCAGCGTTGCAATCCTCGACGAGCAGTACTTC.

This clonotype was seen ten or more times. This chain connects TRBV4-3 to TRBJ2-3; the D is unclear. CDR3 length: 13 amino acids. The V and J ends lost 0 bases and 7 bases respectively, with 8 bases between them. Germline values: CDR1 LGHNA, CDR2 YSLEER. The CDR3 sequence: CASSQDLKYTQYF. The CDR3 DNA reads as TGCGCCAGCAGCCAAGATCTCAAGTATACGCAGTATTTT.

This clonotype was seen many times. This chain links TRBV18 with TRBJ1-1; D uncertain. The CDR3 is 14 amino acids. V lost 0 bases and J 2 bases, leaving 7 bases between the germline ends. Germline V gives CDR1 KGHSH, CDR2 LQKENI. This chain's CDR3 is CASSPPLGNTEAFF. The CDR3 coding sequence is TGTGCCAGCTCACCACCGCTCGGTAACACTGAAGCTTTCTTT.

This rearrangement joins TRBV28 to TRBJ2-7, with 9 positions matching TRBD1. Trimming removed 6 bases from V and 1 base from J; junction bases left unmatched: 10. The CDR3 spans 16 residues. The germline V gene has CDR1 MDHEN and CDR2 SYDVKM. The CDR3: CASRTLRQGGSYEQYF. In DNA, the CDR3 is TGTGCCAGCAGAACCTTAAGACAGGGGGGTTCCTACGAGCAGTACTTC.

This clonotype was counted many times. The CDR3 sequence: CSVRGRRASYEQYF. CDR3 DNA sequence: TGCAGCGTTAGAGGACGTCGAGCCAGCTACGAGCAGTACTTC. The chain joins TRBV29-1 to TRBJ2-7, with no clear D. CDR3 length equals 14 residues. Germline-derived CDR1 and CDR2 are SQVTM and ANQGSEA. V was pared by 5 bases and J by 3 bases, with 17 bases between.

CDR3 DNA: TGTGCCAGCAGCTTAGACAGGCCGATCTCTGGAAACACCATATATTTT. Residues: CASSLDRPISGNTIYF. The chain joins TRBV7-2 to TRBJ1-3; D is possibly TRBD1 (5 bases). Germline V lookup: CDR1 SGHTA, CDR2 FQGNSA. The V end lost 1 base, the J end lost 0 bases, and 10 bases lay between the germline ends. The CDR3 sequence is 16 residues long.

This clonotype occurred a few times. V usage is TRBV6-1 and J usage is TRBJ1-1; TRBD1 matches 9 bases. This CDR3 is built from 17 residues. With V trimmed by 6 bases and J by 5 bases, 16 bases remained unmatched. The germline V gene encodes CDR1 MNHNS and CDR2 SASEGT. In DNA form, the CDR3 reads TGTGCCAGCAGGGGGGGGACAGGGAGGTCGCAGGGGACTGAAGCTTTCTTT. Amino acid sequence: CASRGGTGRSQGTEAFF.

The CDR3 bases are TGTGCCAGCAGCTTACGAGCGGGGGGCACCACAGATACGCAGTATTTT. Translating gives CASSLRAGGTTDTQYF. The rearrangement uses TRBV7-3 and TRBJ2-3; 9 bases agree with TRBD2. Unmatched junction bases numbered 5, after V lost 2 bases and J lost 2 bases. Germline V lookup: CDR1 SGHTA, CDR2 FQGTGA. This CDR3 spans 16 amino acids.

This clonotype was detected ten times or more. The chain is built from TRBV11-2 and TRBJ2-1, with a weak D call TRBD2 (7 bases). This CDR3 is 15 amino acids long. Trimming took 5 bases from V and 7 from J, leaving 18 bases between them. CDR1 and CDR2 from the germline V gene are SGHAT and FQNNGV. CDR3 in DNA: TGTGCCAGCAGCCATACGCGGGGGCGCTTAAATGAGCAGTTCTTC. Translating it yields CASSHTRGRLNEQFF.

This clonotype is categorized as medium-sized. The chain employs TRBV12-2 and TRBJ1-1; the D call of TRBD1 is as the table states it, not checked on the DNA. TRBV12-2 corresponds to a pseudogene. The CDR3 is 15 residues long. The CDR3 loop is CASRLPGQGVPEAFF. CDR3 nucleotide sequence: TGTGCAAGTCGCTTACCGGGACAGGGGGTCCCTGAAGCTTTCTTT.

The chain links TRBV3-1 to TRBJ1-1; no firm D call. The germline gives CDR1 LGHDT, CDR2 YNNKEL (reference sequence). The V end lost 2 bases, the J end lost 1 base, and 14 bases lay between the germline ends. This CDR3 region has 16 residues. CDR3 amino acids: CASSQSQGIGNTEAFF. CDR3 DNA sequence: TGTGCCAGCAGCCAATCGCAAGGGATCGGGAACACTGAAGCTTTCTTT.

This clonotype was counted many times. The chain couples TRBV6-2 or TRBV6-3 to TRBJ2-7, with D unclear. CDR1 and CDR2 (germline): MNHEY, SVGEGT. This CDR3 region has 15 residues. V was cut by 3 bases and J by 3 bases, with 15 bases left in between. The CDR3 nucleotides read TGTGCCAGCAGTTATTCCGTCTCTGGTCTCTACGAGCAGTACTTC. Translated: CASSYSVSGLYEQYF.

This clonotype was detected only a few times. CDR3 sequence (DNA): TGTGCCAGCAGCCAAGATACGGGACAGGGGCGCAAGCCCCAGCATTTT. Protein sequence: CASSQDTGQGRKPQHF. The gene calls are TRBV4-2 and TRBJ1-5; TRBD1 aligns across 10 bases. The CDR3 loop spans 16 amino acids. Germline V gene sequence: CDR1 LGHNA, CDR2 YNFKEQ. Trimming at V came to 0 bases and at J to 8 bases, leaving 7 bases not matched to a gene.

V usage is TRBV12-3 or TRBV12-4 and J usage is TRBJ1-6; 8 nucleotides line up with TRBD1. This CDR3 has 14 residues. Losses at the gene ends were 5 bases for V and 7 bases for J; bases not matched to a gene: 4. The chain's CDR3 is CASSPGQGNSPLHF. CDR3 in DNA: TGTGCCAGCAGTCCCGGACAGGGCAATTCACCCCTCCACTTT.

This clonotype showed up just a few times. Written as DNA, the CDR3 is TGTGCCAGCAGCTTAGGGGGCTCTGGAAACACCATATATTTT. Protein product: CASSLGGSGNTIYF. V usage is TRBV7-9 and J usage is TRBJ1-3; D gene ambiguous. Germline V lookup: CDR1 SEHNR, CDR2 FQNEAQ (reference sequence). V was cut by 1 base and J by 0 bases, with 4 bases left in between. The CDR3 runs 14 residues. The full variable domain, with the rest looked up from reference TRBV7-9 and TRBJ1-3, is DTGVSQNPRHKITKRGQNVTFRCDPISEHNRLYWYRQTLGQGPEFLTYFQNEAQLEKSRLLSDRFSAERPKGSFSTLEIQRTEQGDSAMYLCASSLGGSGNTIYFGEGSWLTVV.

The chain links TRBV30 to TRBJ2-6; D ambiguous. The CDR3 spans 14 residues. The V end was cut by 5 bases, the J end by 2 bases, with 10 bases between. Germline CDR1 is GTSNPN and CDR2 is SVGIG (reference sequence). CDR3 in DNA: TGTGCCTGGGCCAAGGGTCCTGGGGCCAACGTCCTGACTTTC. Translation: CAWAKGPGANVLTF.

The chain joins TRBV12-3 or TRBV12-4 to TRBJ2-3, with TRBD1 matching 10 bases. The CDR3 totals 18 residues. Losses at the gene ends were 4 bases for V and 4 bases for J; bases not matched to a gene: 14. The DNA for the CDR3 is TGTGCCAGCAGTTGGGCCAGGGCAGGGACAGGGGCCGCAGATACGCAGTATTTT. This encodes CASSWARAGTGAADTQYF.

The rearrangement links TRBV30 to TRBJ2-5; the D call may be TRBD1 or TRBD2 (5 bases each). CDR3 length equals 13 residues. Trimming stripped 2 bases from V and 2 bases from J, with 9 bases between. Germline V gene lookup returns CDR1 GTSNPN and CDR2 SVGIG (reference sequence). The CDR3 DNA follows: TGTGCCTGGAGTAGAGGGGAACAAGAGACCCAGTACTTC. Encoded protein: CAWSRGEQETQYF.

This clonotype has just a few counts. The chain uses TRBV5-1 and TRBJ1-1; TRBD1 matches at 9 bases. V shed 7 bases and J 11 bases; nucleotides not matched to a gene: 15. Germline V lookup: CDR1 SGHRS, CDR2 YFSETQ. The CDR3 is made up of 14 amino acids. CDR3 bases: TGCGCCAGCGGCAGCACAGGGGGCGAAGTGAGGGCTTTCTTT. It translates to CASGSTGGEVRAFF.

This clonotype was found many times. The gene calls are TRBV28 and TRBJ1-2, with 7 bases fitting TRBD1. The CDR3 spans 14 residues. Trimming cost V 6 bases and J 0 bases; bases outside gene matches: 4. The germline CDR1 and CDR2 sequences are MDHEN and SYDVKM. CDR3 loop: CASRTGTANYGYTF. DNA of the CDR3: TGTGCCAGCAGGACCGGGACAGCTAACTATGGCTACACCTTC.